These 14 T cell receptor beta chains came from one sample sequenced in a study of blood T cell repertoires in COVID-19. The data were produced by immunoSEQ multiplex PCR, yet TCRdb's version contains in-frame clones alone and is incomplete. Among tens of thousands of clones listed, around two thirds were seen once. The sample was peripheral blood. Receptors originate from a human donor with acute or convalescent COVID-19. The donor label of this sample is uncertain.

CDR3 sequence (DNA): TGTGCCAGCAGCCCCTGGGGGAGGGGCCCAGATACGCAGTATTTT. Translating gives CASSPWGRGPDTQYF. The chain employs TRBV6-2 or TRBV6-3 and TRBJ2-3, with TRBD2 matching 7 bases. The CDR3 extends over 15 amino acids. V lost 6 bases and J lost 4; bases outside the gene matches: 10. CDR1 is MNHEY and CDR2 is SVGEGT in the germline V gene.

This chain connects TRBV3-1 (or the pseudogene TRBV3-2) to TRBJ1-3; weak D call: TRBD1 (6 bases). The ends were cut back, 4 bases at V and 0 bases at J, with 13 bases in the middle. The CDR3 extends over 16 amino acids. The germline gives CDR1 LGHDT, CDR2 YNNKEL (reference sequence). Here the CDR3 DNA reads TGTGCCAGCAGCCCCCGACCGGACAGCTCTGGAAACACCATATATTTT. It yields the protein CASSPRPDSSGNTIYF.

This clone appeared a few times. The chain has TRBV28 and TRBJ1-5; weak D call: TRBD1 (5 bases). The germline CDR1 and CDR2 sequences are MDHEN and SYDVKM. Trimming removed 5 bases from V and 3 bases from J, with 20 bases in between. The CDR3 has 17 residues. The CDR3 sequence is CASSPIWAGNDNQPQHF. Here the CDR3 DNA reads TGTGCCAGCAGTCCCATTTGGGCAGGGAATGACAATCAGCCCCAGCATTTT. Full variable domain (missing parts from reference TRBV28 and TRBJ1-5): DVKVTQSSRYLVKRTGEKVFLECVQDMDHENMFWYRQDPGLGLRLIYFSYDVKMKEKGDIPEGYSVSREKKERFSLILESASTNQTSMYLCASSPIWAGNDNQPQHFGDGTRLSIL.

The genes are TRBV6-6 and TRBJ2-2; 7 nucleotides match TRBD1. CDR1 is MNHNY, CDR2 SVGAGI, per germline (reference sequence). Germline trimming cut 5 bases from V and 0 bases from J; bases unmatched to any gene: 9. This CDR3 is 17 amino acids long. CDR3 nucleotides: TGTGCCAGCAGTCGAAACAGGGGACCCGCGAACACCGGGGAGCTGTTTTTT. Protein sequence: CASSRNRGPANTGELFF.

The CDR3 nucleotides are TGCGCCAGCAGCGTACAGGGGGGGAACACTGAAGCTTTCTTT. It encodes CASSVQGGNTEAFF. The chain employs TRBV5-1 and TRBJ1-1; 8 nucleotides align to TRBD1. V lost 4 bases to trimming and J lost 1 base; unmatched junction nucleotides: 3. CDR3 length: 14 residues. The germline V gene encodes CDR1 SGHRS and CDR2 YFSETQ.

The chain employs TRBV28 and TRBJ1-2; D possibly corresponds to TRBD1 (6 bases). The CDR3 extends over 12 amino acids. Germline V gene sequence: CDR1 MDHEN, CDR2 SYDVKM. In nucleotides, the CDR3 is TGTGCTACTGAGGGGGTTAACTATGGCTACACCTTC. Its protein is CATEGVNYGYTF.

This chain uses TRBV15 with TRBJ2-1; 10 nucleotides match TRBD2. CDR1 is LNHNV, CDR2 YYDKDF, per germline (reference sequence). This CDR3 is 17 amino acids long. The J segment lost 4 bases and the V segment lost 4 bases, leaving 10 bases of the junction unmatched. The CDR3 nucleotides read TGTGCCACCAGCACCACAATACTAGCGGGGCTTTACAATGAGCAGTTCTTC. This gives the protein CATSTTILAGLYNEQFF.

The CDR3 DNA sequence: TGTGCCAGCAGCCCTCACCGGTCGGCTGGGGCCAACGTCCTGACTTTC. It translates to CASSPHRSAGANVLTF. V and J are TRBV3-1 (or the pseudogene TRBV3-2) and TRBJ2-6; D unclear. This CDR3 region has 16 residues. The V and J ends lost 4 bases and 2 bases respectively, with 12 bases between them. Germline values: CDR1 LGHDT, CDR2 YNNKEL (reference sequence).

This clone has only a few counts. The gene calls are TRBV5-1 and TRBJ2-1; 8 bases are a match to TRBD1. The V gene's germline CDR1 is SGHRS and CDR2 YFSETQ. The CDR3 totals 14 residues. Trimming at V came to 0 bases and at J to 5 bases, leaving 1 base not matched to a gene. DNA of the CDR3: TGCGCCAGCAGCTTGGGGGACAGGAACAATGAGCAGTTCTTC. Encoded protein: CASSLGDRNNEQFF.

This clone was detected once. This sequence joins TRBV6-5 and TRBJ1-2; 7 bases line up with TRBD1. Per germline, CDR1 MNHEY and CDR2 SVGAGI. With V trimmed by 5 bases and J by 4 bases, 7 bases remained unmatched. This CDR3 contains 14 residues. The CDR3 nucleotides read TGTGCCAGCAGTACACTGACAGGGACCTATGGCTACACCTTC. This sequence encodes CASSTLTGTYGYTF.

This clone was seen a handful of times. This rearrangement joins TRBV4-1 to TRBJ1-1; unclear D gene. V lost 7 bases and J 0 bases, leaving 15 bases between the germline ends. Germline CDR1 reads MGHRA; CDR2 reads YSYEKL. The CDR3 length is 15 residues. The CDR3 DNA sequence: TGCGCCAGCAAAGTATCTATTTTGATGAACACTGAAGCTTTCTTT. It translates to CASKVSILMNTEAFF.

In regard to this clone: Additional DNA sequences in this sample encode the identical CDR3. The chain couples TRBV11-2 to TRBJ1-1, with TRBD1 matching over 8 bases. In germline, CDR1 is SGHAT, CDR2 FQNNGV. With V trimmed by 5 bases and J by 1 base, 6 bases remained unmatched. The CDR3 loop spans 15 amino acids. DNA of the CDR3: TGTGCCAGCAGCCCGACAGGGGCTAGGAACACTGAAGCTTTCTTT. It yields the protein CASSPTGARNTEAFF.

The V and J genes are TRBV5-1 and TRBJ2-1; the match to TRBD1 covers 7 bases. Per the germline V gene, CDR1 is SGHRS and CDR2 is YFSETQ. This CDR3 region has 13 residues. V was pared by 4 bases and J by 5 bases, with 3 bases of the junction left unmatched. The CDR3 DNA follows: TGCGCCAGCAGCGTACAGGGGAACAATGAGCAGTTCTTC. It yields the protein CASSVQGNNEQFF.

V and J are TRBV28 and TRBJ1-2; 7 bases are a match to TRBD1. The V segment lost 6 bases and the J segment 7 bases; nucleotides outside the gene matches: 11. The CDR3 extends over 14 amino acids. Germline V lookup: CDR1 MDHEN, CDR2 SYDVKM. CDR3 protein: CASRGNRGVLGYTF. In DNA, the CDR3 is TGTGCCAGCAGAGGAAACAGGGGAGTTCTTGGCTACACCTTC.